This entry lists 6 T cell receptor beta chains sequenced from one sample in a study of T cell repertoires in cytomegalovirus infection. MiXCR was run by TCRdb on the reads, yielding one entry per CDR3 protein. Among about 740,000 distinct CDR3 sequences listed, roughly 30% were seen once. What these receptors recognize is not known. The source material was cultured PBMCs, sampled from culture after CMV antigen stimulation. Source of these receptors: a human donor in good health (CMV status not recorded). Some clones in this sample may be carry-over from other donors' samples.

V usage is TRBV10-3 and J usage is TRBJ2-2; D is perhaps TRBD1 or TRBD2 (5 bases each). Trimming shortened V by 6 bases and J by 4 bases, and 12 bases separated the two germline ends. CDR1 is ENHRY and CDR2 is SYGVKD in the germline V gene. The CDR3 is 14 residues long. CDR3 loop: CAISQRGVTGELFF. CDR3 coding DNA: TGTGCCATCAGCCAAAGAGGGGTCACCGGGGAGCTGTTTTTT.

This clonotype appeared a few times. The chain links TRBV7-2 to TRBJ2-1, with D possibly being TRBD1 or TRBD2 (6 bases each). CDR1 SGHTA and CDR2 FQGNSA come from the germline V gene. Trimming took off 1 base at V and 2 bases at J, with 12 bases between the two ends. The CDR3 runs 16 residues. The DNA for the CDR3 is TGTGCCAGCAGCTTAGGTGGGGGGCCGACCTACAATGAGCAGTTCTTC. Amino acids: CASSLGGGPTYNEQFF. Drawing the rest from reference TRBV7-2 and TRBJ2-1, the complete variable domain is GAGVSQSPSNKVTEKGKDVELRCDPISGHTALYWYRQSLGQGLEFLIYFQGNSAPDKSGLPSDRFSAERTGGSVSTLTIQRTQQEDSAVYLCASSLGGGPTYNEQFFGPGTRLTVL.

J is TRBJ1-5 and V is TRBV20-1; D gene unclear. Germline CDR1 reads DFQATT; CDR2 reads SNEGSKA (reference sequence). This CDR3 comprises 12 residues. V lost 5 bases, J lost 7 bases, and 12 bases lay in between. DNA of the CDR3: TGCAGTGCTGGATTCCTTGGGCAGCCCCAGCATTTT. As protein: CSAGFLGQPQHF.

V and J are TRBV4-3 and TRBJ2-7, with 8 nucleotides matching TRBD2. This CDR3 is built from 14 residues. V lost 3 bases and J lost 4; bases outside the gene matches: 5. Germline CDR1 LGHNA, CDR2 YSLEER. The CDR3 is CASSQGVAGYEQYF. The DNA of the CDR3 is TGCGCCAGCAGCCAGGGGGTAGCGGGATACGAGCAGTACTTC.

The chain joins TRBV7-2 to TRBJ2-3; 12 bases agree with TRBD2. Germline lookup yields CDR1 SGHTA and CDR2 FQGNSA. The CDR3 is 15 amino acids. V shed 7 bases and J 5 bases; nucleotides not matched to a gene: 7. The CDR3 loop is CASTPSGGGLDTQYF. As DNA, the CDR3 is TGTGCCAGCACCCCTAGCGGGGGGGGGTTAGATACGCAGTATTTT.

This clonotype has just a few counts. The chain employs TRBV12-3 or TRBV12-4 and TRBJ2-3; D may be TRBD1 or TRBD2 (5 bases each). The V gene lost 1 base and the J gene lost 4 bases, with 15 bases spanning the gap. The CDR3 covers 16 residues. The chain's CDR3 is CASSLGAGGRADTQYF. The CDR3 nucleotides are TGTGCCAGCAGTTTAGGCGCTGGGGGAAGGGCAGATACGCAGTATTTT.